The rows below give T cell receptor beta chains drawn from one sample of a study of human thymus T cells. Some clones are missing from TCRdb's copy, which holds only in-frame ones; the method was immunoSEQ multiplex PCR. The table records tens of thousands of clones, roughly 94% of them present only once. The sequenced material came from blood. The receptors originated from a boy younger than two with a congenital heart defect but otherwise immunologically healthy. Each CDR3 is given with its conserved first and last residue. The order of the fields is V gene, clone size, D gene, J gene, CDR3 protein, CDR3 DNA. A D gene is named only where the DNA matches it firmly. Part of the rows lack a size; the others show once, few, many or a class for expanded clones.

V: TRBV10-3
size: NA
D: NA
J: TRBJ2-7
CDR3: CAISAGEAYEQYF
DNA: TGTGCCATCAGTGCCGGGGAAGCCTACGAGCAGTACTTC

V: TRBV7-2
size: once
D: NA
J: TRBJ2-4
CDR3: CASSLGNRAKNIQYF
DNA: TGTGCCAGCAGCTTAGGGAACAGAGCCAAAAACATTCAGTACTTC

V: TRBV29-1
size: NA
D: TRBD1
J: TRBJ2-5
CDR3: CSVKQGEETQYF
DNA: TGCAGCGTTAAACAGGGGGAAGAGACCCAGTACTTC

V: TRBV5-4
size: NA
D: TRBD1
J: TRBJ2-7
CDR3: CASSFGQGRSYEQYF
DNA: TGTGCCAGCAGCTTTGGACAGGGGCGCTCCTACGAGCAGTACTTC

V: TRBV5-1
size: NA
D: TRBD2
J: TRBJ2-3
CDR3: CASSRDYLTDTQYF
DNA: TGCGCCAGCAGCCGGGACTACCTCACAGATACGCAGTATTTT

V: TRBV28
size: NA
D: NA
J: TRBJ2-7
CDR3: CASSRGGWAVPGEQYF
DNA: TGTGCCAGCAGCAGGGGCGGATGGGCCGTCCCTGGGGAGCAGTACTTC

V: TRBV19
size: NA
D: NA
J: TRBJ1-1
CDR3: CASSIGREAFF
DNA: TGTGCCAGTAGTATAGGCAGGGAAGCTTTCTTT

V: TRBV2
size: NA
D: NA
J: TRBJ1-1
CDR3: CASSGGAEAFF
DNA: TGTGCCAGCAGTGGGGGGGCTGAAGCTTTCTTT

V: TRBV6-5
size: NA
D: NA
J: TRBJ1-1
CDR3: CASSYGQNTEAFF
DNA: TGTGCCAGCAGTTATGGACAGAACACTGAAGCTTTCTTT

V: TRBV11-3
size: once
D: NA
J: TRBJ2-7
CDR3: CASSLGLHYEQYF
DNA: TGTGCCAGCAGCTTAGGACTACACTACGAGCAGTACTTC

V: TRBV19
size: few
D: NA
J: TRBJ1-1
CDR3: CASRQGLNTEAFF
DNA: TGTGCCAGTAGACAGGGTCTGAACACTGAAGCTTTCTTT

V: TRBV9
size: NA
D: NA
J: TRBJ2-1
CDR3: CASSVGRGYHNEQFF
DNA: TGTGCCAGCAGCGTAGGTAGGGGATACCACAATGAGCAGTTCTTC

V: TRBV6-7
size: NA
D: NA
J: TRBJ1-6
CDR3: CASSLSHCSPLHF
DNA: TGTGCCAGCAGTCTATCACATTGCTCACCCCTCCACTTT

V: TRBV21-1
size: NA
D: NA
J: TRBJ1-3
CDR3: CASSPLGRDRGSSGNTIYF
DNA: TGTGCCAGCAGCCCCTTGGGTAGGGACAGGGGTTCCTCTGGAAACACCATATATTTT

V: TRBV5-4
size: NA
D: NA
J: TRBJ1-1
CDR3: CASSPGMGEAFF
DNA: TGTGCCAGCAGCCCCGGAATGGGTGAAGCTTTCTTT

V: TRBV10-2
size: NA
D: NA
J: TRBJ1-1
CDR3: CASRDTRENTEAFF
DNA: TGCGCCAGCAGGGATACCAGGGAGAACACTGAAGCTTTCTTT

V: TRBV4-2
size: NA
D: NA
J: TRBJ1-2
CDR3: CASSQESWDRPNYGYTF
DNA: TGTGCCAGCAGCCAAGAATCCTGGGATCGGCCTAACTATGGCTACACCTTC

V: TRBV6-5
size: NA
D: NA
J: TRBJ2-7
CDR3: CASGQGGKTYEQYF
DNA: TGTGCCTCAGGGCAGGGGGGTAAGACCTACGAGCAGTACTTC

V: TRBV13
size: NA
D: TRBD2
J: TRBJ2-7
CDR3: CASSSTSGEFYEQYF
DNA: TGTGCCAGCAGCTCGACTAGCGGGGAGTTCTACGAGCAGTACTTC

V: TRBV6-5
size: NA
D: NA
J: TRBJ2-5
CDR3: CASSYGTRQYQETQYF
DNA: TGTGCCAGCAGTTACGGCACCCGACAGTACCAAGAGACCCAGTACTTC

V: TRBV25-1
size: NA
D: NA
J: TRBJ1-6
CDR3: CASSEDRNNSPLHF
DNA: TGTGCCAGCAGTGAAGACAGGAATAATTCACCCCTCCACTTT

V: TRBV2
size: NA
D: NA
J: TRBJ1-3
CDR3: CASSDNGNTIYF
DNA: TGTGCCAGCAGTGATAATGGAAACACCATATATTTT

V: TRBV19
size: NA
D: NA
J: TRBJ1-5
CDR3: CASSIQRGQGRINQPQHF
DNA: TGTGCCAGTAGCATCCAAAGGGGCCAGGGAAGGATCAATCAGCCCCAGCATTTT

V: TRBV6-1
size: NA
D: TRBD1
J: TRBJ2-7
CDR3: CASGVGTGGYEQYF
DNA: TGTGCCAGCGGGGTGGGAACAGGGGGCTACGAGCAGTACTTC

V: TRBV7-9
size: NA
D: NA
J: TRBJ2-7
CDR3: CASSFQTYEQYF
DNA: TGTGCCAGCAGCTTTCAAACCTACGAGCAGTACTTC